This paragraph reports one T cell receptor (beta chain). Its antigen remains unknown. The data were taken from a study of cytomegalovirus exposure and HLA in healthy donors. The PCR ran on 60 Vbeta and 13 Jbeta primers. Only in-frame clones appear in the TCRdb table, and some are missing; sequencing was by immunoSEQ multiplex PCR. Of around 170,000 clones listed, approximately 80% are singletons. General study points: Sequencing artifact likely explains a cluster of highly shared sequence variants.

V lost 4 bases to trimming and J lost 5 bases, with 18 bases between them. Germline CDR1 MGHDK, CDR2 SYGVNS. The CDR3 length is 16 residues. This rearrangement joins TRBV25-1 to TRBJ2-1; tentatively, D is TRBD2 (6 bases). The sequencing sample was made of PBMCs. The TCR was taken from a woman aged 50 to 60 in good health and CMV-seropositive. In DNA, the CDR3 is TGTGCCAGCAGTGGGTCGGGACTCGGGGGACACAATGAGCAGTTCTTC. Protein: CASSGSGLGGHNEQFF.